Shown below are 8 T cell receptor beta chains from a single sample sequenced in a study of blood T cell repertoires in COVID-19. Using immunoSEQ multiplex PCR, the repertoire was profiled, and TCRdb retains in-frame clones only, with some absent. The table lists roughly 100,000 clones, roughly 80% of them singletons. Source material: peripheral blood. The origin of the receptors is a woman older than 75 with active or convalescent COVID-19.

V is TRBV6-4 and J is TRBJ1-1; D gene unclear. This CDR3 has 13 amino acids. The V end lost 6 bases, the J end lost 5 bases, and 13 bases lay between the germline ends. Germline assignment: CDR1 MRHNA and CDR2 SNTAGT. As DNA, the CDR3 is TGTGCCAGCAGGCTCTCGGGAGAGACTGAAGCTTTCTTT. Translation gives CASRLSGETEAFF.

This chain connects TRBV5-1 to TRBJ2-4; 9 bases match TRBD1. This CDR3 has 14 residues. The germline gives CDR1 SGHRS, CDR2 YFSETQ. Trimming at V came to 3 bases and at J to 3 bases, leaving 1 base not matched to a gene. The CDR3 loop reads CASSWTGDKNIQYF. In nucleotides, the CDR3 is TGCGCCAGCAGCTGGACAGGGGACAAAAACATTCAGTACTTC.

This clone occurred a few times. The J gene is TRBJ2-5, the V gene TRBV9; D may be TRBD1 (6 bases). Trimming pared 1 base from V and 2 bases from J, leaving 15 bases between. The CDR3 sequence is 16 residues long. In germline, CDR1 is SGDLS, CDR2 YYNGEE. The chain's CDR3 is CASSVHSGTTQETQYF. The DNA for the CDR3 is TGTGCCAGCAGCGTACATTCCGGGACAACTCAAGAGACCCAGTACTTC.

CDR3 DNA sequence: TGTGCCAGCAGAAAAACAGGGGGCGCCTCCACTGAAGCTTTCTTT. Translated: CASRKTGGASTEAFF. The chain links TRBV27 to TRBJ1-1; 9 positions agree with TRBD1. Germline CDR1 reads MNHEY; CDR2 reads SMNVEV (reference sequence). The trim removed 6 bases at V and 4 bases at J, leaving 9 bases unmatched. The CDR3 sequence is 15 residues long.

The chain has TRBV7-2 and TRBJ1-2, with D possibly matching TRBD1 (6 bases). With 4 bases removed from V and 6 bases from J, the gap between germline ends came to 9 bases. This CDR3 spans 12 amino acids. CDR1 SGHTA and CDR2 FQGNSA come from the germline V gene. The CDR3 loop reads CASSWTVDGYTF. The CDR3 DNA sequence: TGTGCCAGCAGCTGGACAGTAGATGGCTACACCTTC.

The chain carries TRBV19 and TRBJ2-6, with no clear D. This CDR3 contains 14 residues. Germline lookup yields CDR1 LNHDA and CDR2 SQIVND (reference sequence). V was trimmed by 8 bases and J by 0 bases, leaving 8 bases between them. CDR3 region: CASLSSSGANVLTF. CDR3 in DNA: TGTGCCAGTTTGTCCAGCTCTGGGGCCAACGTCCTGACTTTC.

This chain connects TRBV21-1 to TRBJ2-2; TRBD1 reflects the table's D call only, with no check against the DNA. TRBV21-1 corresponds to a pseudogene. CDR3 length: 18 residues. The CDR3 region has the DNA TGTGCCAGCAGCAAAGAGGTCCCCAGGGGGCGATGGACCGGGGAGCTGTTTTTT. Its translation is CASSKEVPRGRWTGELFF.

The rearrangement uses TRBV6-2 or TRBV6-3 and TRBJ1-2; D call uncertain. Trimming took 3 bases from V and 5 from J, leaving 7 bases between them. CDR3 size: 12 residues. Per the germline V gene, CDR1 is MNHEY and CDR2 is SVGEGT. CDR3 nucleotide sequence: TGTGCCAGCAGTTATGGTCGGTATGGCTACACCTTC. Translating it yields CASSYGRYGYTF.